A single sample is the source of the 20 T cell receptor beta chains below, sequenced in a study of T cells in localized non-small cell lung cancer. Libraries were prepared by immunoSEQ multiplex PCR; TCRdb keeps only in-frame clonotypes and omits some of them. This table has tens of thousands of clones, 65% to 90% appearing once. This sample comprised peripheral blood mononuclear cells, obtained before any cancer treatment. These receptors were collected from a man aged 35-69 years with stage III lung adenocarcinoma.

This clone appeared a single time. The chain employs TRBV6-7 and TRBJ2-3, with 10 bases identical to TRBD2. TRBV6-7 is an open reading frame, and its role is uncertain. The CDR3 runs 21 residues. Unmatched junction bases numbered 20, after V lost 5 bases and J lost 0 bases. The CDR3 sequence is CASSPLTWLAGVKTSTDTQYF. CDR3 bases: TGTGCCAGCAGTCCTCTTACGTGGCTAGCGGGGGTCAAAACTAGCACAGATACGCAGTATTTT.

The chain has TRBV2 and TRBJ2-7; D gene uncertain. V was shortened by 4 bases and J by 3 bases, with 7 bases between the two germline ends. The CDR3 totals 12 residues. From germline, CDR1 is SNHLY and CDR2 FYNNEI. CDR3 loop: CASSAQIYEQYF. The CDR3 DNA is TGTGCCAGCAGTGCACAGATCTACGAGCAGTACTTC.

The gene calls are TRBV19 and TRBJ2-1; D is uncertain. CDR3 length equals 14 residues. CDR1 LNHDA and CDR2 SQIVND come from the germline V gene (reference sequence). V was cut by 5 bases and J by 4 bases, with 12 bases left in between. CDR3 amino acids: CASSPQSEYNEQFF. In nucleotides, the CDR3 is TGTGCCAGTAGTCCCCAAAGCGAATACAATGAGCAGTTCTTC.

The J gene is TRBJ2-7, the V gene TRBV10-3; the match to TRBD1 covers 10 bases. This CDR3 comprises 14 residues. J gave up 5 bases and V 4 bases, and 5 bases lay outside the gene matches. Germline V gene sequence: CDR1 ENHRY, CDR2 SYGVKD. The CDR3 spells CAISGQGAGNEQYF. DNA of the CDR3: TGTGCCATCAGTGGACAGGGGGCGGGCAACGAGCAGTACTTC.

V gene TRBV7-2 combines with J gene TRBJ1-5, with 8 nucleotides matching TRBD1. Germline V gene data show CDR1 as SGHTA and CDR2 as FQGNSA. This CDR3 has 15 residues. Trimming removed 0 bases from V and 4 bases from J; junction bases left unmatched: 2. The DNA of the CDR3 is TGTGCCAGCAGCTTAGCGACAGGGGTTAATCAGCCCCAGCATTTT. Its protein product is CASSLATGVNQPQHF. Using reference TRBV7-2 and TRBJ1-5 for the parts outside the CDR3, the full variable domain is GAGVSQSPSNKVTEKGKDVELRCDPISGHTALYWYRQSLGQGLEFLIYFQGNSAPDKSGLPSDRFSAERTGGSVSTLTIQRTQQEDSAVYLCASSLATGVNQPQHFGDGTRLSIL.

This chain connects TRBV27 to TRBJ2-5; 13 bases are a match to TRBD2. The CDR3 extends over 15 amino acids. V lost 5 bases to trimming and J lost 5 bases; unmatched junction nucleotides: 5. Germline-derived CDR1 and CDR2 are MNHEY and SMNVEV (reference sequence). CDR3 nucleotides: TGTGCCAGCAGTCTGGGACTAGCGGGGTTTGAGACCCAGTACTTC. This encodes CASSLGLAGFETQYF.

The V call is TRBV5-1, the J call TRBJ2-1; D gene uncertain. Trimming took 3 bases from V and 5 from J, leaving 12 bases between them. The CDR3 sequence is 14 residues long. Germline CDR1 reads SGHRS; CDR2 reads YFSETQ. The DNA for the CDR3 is TGCGCCAGCAGCTCTCAGGCTAGTAACAATGAGCAGTTCTTC. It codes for CASSSQASNNEQFF. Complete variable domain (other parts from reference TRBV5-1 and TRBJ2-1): KAGVTQTPRYLIKTRGQQVTLSCSPISGHRSVSWYQQTPGQGLQFLFEYFSETQRNKGNFPGRFSGRQFSNSRSEMNVSTLELGDSALYLCASSSQASNNEQFFGPGTRLTVL.

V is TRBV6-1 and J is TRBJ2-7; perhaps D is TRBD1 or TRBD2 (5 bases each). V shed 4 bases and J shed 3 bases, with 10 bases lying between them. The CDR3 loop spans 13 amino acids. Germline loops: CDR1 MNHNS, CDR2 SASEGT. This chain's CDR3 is CASSGGRGYEQYF. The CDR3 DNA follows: TGTGCCAGCAGTGGGGGACGGGGCTACGAGCAGTACTTC.

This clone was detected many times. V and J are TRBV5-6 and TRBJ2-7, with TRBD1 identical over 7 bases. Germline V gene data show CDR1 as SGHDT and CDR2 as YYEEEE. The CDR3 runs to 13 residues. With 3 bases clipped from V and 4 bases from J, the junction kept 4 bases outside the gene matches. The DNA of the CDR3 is TGTGCCAGCAGCTCGACAGGGCGGTACGAGCAGTACTTC. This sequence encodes CASSSTGRYEQYF.

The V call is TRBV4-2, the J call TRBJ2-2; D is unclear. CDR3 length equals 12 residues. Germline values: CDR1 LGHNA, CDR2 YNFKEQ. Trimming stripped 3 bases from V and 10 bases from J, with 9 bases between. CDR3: CASSHEGPELFF. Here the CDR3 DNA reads TGTGCCAGCAGCCACGAAGGACCGGAGCTGTTTTTT.

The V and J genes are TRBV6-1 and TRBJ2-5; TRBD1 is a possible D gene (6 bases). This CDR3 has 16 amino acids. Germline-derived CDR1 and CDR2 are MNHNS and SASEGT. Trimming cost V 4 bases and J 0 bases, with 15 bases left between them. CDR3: CASSVRSRTDQETQYF. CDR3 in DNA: TGTGCCAGCAGTGTTAGGTCCCGGACAGACCAAGAGACCCAGTACTTC.

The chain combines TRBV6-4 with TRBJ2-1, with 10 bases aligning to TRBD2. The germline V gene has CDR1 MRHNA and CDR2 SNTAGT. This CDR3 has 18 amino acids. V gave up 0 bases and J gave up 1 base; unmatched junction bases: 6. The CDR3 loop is CASSDSILAGTSYNEQFF. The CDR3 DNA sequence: TGTGCCAGCAGTGACTCGATACTAGCGGGGACATCCTACAATGAGCAGTTCTTC.

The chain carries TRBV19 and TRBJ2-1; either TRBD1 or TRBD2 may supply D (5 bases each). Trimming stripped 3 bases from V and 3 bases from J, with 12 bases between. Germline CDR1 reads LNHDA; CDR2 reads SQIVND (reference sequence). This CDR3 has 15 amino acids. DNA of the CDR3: TGTGCCAGTAGTATGGGGCTAGCATACTACAATGAGCAGTTCTTC. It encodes CASSMGLAYYNEQFF.

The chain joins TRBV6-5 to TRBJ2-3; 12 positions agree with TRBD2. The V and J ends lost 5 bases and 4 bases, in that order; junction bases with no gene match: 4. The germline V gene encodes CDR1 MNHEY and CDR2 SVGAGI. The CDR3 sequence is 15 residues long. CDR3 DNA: TGTGCCAGCAGTCAACTAGCGGGGGGCGCAGATACGCAGTATTTT. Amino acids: CASSQLAGGADTQYF.

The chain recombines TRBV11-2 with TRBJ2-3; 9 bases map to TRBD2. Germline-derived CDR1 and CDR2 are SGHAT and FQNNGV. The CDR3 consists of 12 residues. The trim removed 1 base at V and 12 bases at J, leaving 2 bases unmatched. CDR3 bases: TGTGCCAGCAGCTTAGTAGCGGGGGCCCAGTATTTT. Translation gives CASSLVAGAQYF.

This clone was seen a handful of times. The CDR3: CASSLAGGPFF. The CDR3 nucleotides read TGTGCCAGCAGCTTGGCCGGCGGGCCTTTCTTT. The J gene is TRBJ1-1, the V gene TRBV5-6; D remains ambiguous. V was pared by 0 bases and J by 12 bases, with 9 bases between. The CDR3 is 11 residues long. CDR1 is SGHDT and CDR2 is YYEEEE in the germline V gene. Complete variable domain (other parts from reference TRBV5-6 and TRBJ1-1): DAGVTQSPTHLIKTRGQQVTLRCSPKSGHDTVSWYQQALGQGPQFIFQYYEEEERQRGNFPDRFSGHQFPNYSSELNVNALLLGDSALYLCASSLAGGPFFGQGTRLTVV.

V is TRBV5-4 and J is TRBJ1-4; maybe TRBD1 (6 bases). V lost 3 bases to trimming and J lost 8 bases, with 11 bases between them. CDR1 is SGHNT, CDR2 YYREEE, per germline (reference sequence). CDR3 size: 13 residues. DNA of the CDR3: TGTGCCAGCAGCTCGGGACAACGGGAAAAACTGTTTTTT. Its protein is CASSSGQREKLFF.

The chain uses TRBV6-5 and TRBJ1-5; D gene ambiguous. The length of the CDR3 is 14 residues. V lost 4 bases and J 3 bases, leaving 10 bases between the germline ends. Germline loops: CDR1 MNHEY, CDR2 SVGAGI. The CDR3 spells CASSSGLDNQPQHF. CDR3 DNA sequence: TGTGCCAGCAGTTCGGGGTTGGACAATCAGCCCCAGCATTTT.

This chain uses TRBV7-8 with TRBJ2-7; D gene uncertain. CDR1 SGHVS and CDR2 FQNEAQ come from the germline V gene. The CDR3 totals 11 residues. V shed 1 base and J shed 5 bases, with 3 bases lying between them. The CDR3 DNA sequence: TGTGCCAGCAGCTTAGTTGACGAGCAGTACTTC. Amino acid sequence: CASSLVDEQYF.

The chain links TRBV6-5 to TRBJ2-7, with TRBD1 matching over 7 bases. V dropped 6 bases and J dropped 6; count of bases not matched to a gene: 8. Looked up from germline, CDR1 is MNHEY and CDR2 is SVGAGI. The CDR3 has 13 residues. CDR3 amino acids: CASRQGKSSEQYF. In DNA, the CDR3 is TGTGCCAGCAGACAGGGGAAGTCATCCGAGCAGTACTTC.